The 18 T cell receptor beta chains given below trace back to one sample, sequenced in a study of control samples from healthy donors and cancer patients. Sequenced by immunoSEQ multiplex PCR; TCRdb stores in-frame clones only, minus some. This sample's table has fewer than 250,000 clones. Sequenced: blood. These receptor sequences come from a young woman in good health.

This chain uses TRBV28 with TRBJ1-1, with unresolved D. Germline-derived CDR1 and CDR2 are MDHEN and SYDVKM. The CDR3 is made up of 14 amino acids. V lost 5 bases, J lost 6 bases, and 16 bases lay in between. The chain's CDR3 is CASSLSRGFAEAFF. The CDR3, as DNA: TGTGCCAGCAGTCTTAGCCGTGGTTTCGCTGAAGCTTTCTTT.

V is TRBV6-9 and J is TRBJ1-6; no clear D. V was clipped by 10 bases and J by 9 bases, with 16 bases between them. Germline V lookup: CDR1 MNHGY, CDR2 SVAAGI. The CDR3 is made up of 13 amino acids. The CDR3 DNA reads TGTGCCACCCCCCCGGACCGGCCTTCACCCCTCCACTTT. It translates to CATPPDRPSPLHF.

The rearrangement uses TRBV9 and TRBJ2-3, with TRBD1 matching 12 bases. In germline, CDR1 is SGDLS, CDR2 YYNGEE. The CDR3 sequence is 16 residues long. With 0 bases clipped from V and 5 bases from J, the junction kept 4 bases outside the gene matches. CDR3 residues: CASSVAGDRGQDTQYF. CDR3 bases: TGTGCCAGCAGCGTAGCTGGGGACAGGGGGCAAGATACGCAGTATTTT.

The CDR3 is CASGFSRYYGYTF. CDR3 nucleotide sequence: TGTGCTAGTGGTTTCAGCCGCTACTATGGCTACACCTTC. This rearrangement joins TRBV12-5 to TRBJ1-2; D not resolved. Trimming took off 3 bases at V and 3 bases at J, with 8 bases between the two ends. The CDR3 loop spans 13 amino acids. Germline V gene lookup returns CDR1 LGHNT and CDR2 FRNRAP.

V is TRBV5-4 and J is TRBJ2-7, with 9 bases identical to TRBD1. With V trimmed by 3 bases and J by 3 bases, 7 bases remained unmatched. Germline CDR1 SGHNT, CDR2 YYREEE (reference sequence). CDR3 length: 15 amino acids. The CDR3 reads CASSYGGDRVYEQYF. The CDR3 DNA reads TGTGCCAGCAGCTATGGTGGGGACAGGGTCTACGAGCAGTACTTC.

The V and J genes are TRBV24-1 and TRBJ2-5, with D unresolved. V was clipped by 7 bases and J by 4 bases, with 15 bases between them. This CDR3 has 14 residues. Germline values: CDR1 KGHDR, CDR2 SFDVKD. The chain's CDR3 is CATRGKSDRETQYF. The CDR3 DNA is TGTGCCACCAGGGGTAAGAGCGACCGAGAGACCCAGTACTTC.

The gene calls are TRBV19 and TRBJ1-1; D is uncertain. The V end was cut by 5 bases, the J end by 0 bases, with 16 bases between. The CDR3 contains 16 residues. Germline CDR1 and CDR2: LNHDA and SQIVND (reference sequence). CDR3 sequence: CASSLVPGLMNTEAFF. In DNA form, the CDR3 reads TGTGCCAGTAGTCTCGTCCCCGGACTAATGAACACTGAAGCTTTCTTT.

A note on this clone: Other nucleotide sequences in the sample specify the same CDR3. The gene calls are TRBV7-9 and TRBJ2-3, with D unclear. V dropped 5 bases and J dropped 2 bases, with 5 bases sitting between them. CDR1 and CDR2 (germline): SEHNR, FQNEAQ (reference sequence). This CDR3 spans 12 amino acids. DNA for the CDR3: TGTGCCAGCAGCCTATCCACAGATACGCAGTATTTT. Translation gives CASSLSTDTQYF.

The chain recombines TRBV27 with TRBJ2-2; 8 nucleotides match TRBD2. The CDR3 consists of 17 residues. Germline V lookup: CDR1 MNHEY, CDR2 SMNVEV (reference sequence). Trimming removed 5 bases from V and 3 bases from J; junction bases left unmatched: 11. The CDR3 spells CASSGSGTRIYTGELFF. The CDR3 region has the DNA TGTGCCAGCAGTGGATCCGGGACTAGAATTTACACCGGGGAGCTGTTTTTT.

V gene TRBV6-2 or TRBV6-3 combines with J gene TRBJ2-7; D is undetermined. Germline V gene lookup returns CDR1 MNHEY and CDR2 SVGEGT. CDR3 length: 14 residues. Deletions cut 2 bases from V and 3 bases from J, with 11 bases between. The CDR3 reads CASSYVGSNYEQYF. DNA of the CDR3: TGTGCCAGCAGTTACGTGGGATCCAACTACGAGCAGTACTTC.

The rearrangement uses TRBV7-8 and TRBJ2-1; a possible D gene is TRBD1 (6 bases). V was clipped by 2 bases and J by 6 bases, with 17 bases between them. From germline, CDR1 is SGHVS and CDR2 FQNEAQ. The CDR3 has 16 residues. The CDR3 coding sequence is TGTGCCAGCAGCTTAATATCCAGGGGCGTGAGCAATGAGCAGTTCTTC. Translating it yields CASSLISRGVSNEQFF. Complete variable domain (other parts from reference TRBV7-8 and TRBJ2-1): GAGVSQSPRYKVAKRGQDVALRCDPISGHVSLFWYQQALGQGPEFLTYFQNEAQLDKSGLPSDRFFAERPEGSVSTLKIQRTQQEDSAVYLCASSLISRGVSNEQFFGPGTRLTVL.

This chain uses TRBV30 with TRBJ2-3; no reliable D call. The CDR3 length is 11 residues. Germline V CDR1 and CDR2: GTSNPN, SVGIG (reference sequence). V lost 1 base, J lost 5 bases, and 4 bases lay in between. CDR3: CAWSEVDTQYF. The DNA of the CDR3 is TGTGCCTGGAGTGAGGTAGATACGCAGTATTTT.

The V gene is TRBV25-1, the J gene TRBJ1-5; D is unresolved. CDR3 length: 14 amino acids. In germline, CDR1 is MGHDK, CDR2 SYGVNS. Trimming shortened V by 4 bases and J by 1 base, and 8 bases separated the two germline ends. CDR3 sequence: CASSGGTSNQPQHF. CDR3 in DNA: TGTGCCAGCAGTGGAGGAACCAGCAATCAGCCCCAGCATTTT. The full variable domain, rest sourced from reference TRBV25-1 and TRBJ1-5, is EADIYQTPRYLVIGTGKKITLECSQTMGHDKMYWYQQDPGMELHLIHYSYGVNSTEKGDLSSESTVSRIRTEHFPLTLESARPSHTSQYLCASSGGTSNQPQHFGDGTRLSIL.

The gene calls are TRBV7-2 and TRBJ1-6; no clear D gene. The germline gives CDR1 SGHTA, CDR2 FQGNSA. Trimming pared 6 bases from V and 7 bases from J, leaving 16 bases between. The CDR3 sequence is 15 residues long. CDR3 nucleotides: TGTGCCAGCAGTTCCCTTGGGAATCTGAATTCACCCCTCCACTTT. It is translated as CASSSLGNLNSPLHF. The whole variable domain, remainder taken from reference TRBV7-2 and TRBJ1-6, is GAGVSQSPSNKVTEKGKDVELRCDPISGHTALYWYRQSLGQGLEFLIYFQGNSAPDKSGLPSDRFSAERTGGSVSTLTIQRTQQEDSAVYLCASSSLGNLNSPLHFGNGTRLTVT.

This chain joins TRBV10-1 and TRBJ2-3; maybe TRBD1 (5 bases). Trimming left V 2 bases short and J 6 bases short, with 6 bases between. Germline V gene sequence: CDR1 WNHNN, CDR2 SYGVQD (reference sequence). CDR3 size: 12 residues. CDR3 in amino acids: CASSEGADTQYF. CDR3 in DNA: TGCGCCAGCAGTGAGGGGGCCGATACGCAGTATTTT.

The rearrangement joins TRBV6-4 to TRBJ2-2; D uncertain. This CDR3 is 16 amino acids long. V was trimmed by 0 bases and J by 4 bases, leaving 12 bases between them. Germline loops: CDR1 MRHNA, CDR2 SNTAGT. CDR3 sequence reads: CASSDSPASSTGELFF. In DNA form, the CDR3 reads TGTGCCAGCAGTGACTCTCCAGCGTCGAGCACCGGGGAGCTGTTTTTT.

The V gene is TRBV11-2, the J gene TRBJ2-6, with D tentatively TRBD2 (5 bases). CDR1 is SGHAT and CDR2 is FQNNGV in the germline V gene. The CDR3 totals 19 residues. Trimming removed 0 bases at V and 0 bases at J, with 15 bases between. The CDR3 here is CASSLDALARFSGANVLTF. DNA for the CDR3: TGTGCCAGCAGCTTAGATGCGCTAGCCAGATTCTCTGGGGCCAACGTCCTGACTTTC.

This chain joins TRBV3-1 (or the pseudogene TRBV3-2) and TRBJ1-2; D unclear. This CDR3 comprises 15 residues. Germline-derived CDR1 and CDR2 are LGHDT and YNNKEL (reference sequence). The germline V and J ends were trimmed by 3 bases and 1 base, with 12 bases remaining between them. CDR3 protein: CASSHFRGNNYGYTF. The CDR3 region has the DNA TGTGCCAGCAGCCATTTTCGGGGAAATAACTATGGCTACACCTTC.